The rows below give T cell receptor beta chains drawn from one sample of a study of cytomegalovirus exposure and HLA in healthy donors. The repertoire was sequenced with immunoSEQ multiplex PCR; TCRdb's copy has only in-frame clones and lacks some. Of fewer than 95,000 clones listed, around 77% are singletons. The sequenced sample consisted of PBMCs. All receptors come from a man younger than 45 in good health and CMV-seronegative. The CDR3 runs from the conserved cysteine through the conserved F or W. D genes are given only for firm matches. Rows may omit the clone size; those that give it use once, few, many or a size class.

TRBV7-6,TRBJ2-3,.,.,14,TGTGCCAGCAGCTTAGCCAGGGGCACAGATACGCAGTATTTT,CASSLARGTDTQYF
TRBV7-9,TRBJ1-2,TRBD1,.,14,TGTGCCAGCAGTTCAGGACAGGGTGTAGGCGGCTACACCTTC,CASSSGQGVGGYTF
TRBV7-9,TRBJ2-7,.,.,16,TGTGCCAGCAGCTTAGGCAGGGGAATCAGCTCCTACGAGCAGTACTTC,CASSLGRGISSYEQYF
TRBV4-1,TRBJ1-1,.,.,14,TGCGCCAGCAGCCAAGGGGTAGGGGGAACTGAAGCTTTCTTT,CASSQGVGGTEAFF
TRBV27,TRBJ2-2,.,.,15,TGTGCCAGCAGTTATGCGGGGTTTAACACCGGGGAGCTGTTTTTT,CASSYAGFNTGELFF
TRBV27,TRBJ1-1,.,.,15,TGTGCCAGCAAGCGGCCAGGGGTGACGAACACTGAAGCTTTCTTT,CASKRPGVTNTEAFF
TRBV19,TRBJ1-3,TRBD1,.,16,TGTGCCAGCCTTAGGATGGGACAGCTCTCTGGAAACACCATATATTTT,CASLRMGQLSGNTIYF
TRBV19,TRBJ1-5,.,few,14,TGTGCCAGTAGTATAGGGGGGGCGGGGGATCCCCCGCATTTT,CASSIGGAGDPPHF
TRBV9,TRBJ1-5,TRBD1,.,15,TGTGCCAGCAGCCCTGGAGGGGGACAGAATCAGCCCCAGCATTTT,CASSPGGGQNQPQHF
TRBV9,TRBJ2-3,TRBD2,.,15,TGTGCCAGCAGCGTCTGGGGGGGGACCCAGGATACGCAGTATTTT,CASSVWGGTQDTQYF
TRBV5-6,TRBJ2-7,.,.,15,TGTGCCAGCAGCTTGTTGGGGGGGGGCCAGAACGAGCAGTACTTC,CASSLLGGGQNEQYF
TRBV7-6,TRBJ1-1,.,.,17,TGTGCCAGCAGCTTAGATACCGGGGGGATTATGAACACTGAAGCTTTCTTT,CASSLDTGGIMNTEAFF
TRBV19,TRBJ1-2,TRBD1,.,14,TGTGCCAGTAGTAGGGGACAGGGGGCGCCCGGCTACACCTTC,CASSRGQGAPGYTF
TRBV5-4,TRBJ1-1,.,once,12,TGTGCCAGCAGCAGCAACAGTGGCGGGGTTTTCTTT,CASSSNSGGVFF
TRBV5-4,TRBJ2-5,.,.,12,TGTGCCAGCAGCGAGCCAACGGAGACCCAGTACTTC,CASSEPTETQYF
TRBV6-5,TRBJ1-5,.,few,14,TGTGCCAGCAGTTCAGGCCCTAGCAATCAGCCCCAGCATTTT,CASSSGPSNQPQHF
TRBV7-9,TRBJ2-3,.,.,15,TGTGCCAGCATCAACCCCCGGGAGACCACAGATACGCAGTATTTT,CASINPRETTDTQYF
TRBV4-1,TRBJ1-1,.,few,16,TGCGCCAGCAGCCGGGCAGGGGTCAGCATGAACACTGAAGCTTTCTTT,CASSRAGVSMNTEAFF
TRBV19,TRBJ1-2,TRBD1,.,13,TGTGCCAGTAGTTGGGGACAGTCAGGTGGCTACACCTTC,CASSWGQSGGYTF
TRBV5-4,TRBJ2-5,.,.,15,TGTGCCAGCAGCTTGGGGGGCCCGTACCAAGAGACCCAGTACTTC,CASSLGGPYQETQYF
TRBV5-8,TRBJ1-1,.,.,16,TGTGCCAGCAGCACTATCCCGGGACTAACGAACACTGAAGCTTTCTTT,CASSTIPGLTNTEAFF
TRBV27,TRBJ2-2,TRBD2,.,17,TGTGCCAGCAGTTTCCGCCCCTCAGCGGGGTTCGCCGGGGAGCTGTTTTTT,CASSFRPSAGFAGELFF
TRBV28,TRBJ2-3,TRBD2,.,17,TGTGCCAGCAGTTTAAGGGTTTTAGCGGGAGGTGGAGATACGCAGTATTTT,CASSLRVLAGGGDTQYF
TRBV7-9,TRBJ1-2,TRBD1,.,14,TGTGCCAGCAGCCCATGGGACAGTTTCTATGGCTACACCTTC,CASSPWDSFYGYTF
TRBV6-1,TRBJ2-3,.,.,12,TGTGCCAGCAGGGCTATCGGGGATACGCAGTATTTT,CASRAIGDTQYF
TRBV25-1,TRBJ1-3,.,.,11,TGTGCCAGCAACGCGGGAAACACCATATATTTT,CASNAGNTIYF
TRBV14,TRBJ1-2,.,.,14,TGTGCCAGCAGCCATGACCTCCGAGGTCGGGGCTACACCTTC,CASSHDLRGRGYTF
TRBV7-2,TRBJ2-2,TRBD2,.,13,TGTGCCACAGTAGCGGGAGGCCGCGGGGAGCTGTTTTTT,CATVAGGRGELFF
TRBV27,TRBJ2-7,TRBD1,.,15,TGTGCCAGCAGTTTCGGTCCACAGGGGACCTACGAGCAGTACTTC,CASSFGPQGTYEQYF
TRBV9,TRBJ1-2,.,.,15,TGTGCCAGCAGCGTAACCGGGACTGAGGGCTATGGCTACACCTTC,CASSVTGTEGYGYTF
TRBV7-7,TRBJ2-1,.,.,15,TGTGCCAGCAGCTTAGGGGGGGGCCTTATTAATGAGCAGTTCTTC,CASSLGGGLINEQFF
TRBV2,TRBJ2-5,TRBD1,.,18,TGTGCCAGCAGTCTACGACAGCGATTGGACAGGGGCCAAGAGACCCAGTACTTC,CASSLRQRLDRGQETQYF
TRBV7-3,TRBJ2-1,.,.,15,TGTGCCAGCAGCTTAACGGGAGACTCCTACAATGAGCAGTTCTTC,CASSLTGDSYNEQFF
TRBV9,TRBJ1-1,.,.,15,TGTGCCAGCAGCCCTTACGGGACATTCAACACTGAAGCTTTCTTT,CASSPYGTFNTEAFF
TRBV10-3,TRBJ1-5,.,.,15,TGTGCCATCAGTCCAGGGGCCTCTAGCAATCAGCCCCAGCATTTT,CAISPGASSNQPQHF
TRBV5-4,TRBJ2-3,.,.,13,TGTGCCAGCAGCTTAGGAGGCACAGATACGCAGTATTTT,CASSLGGTDTQYF
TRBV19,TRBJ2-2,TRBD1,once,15,TGTGCCAGTAGTAGCGGACAGGGGTGGGCCGGGGAGCTGTTTTTT,CASSSGQGWAGELFF
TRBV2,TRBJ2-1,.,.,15,TGTGCCAGCAGTGAAGAGTGGGCTAGCATCCATGAGCAGTTCTTC,CASSEEWASIHEQFF
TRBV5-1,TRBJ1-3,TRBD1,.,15,TGCGCCAGCAGCTCCAGGACAGGGTCAGGAAACACCATATATTTT,CASSSRTGSGNTIYF
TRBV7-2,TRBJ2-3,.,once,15,TGTGCCAGCAGCTCTTCCTTCTCTAGCACAGATACGCAGTATTTT,CASSSSFSSTDTQYF
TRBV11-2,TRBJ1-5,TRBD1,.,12,TGTGCCAGCAGCTCCGGGACAGGGCCTCTCCATTTT,CASSSGTGPLHF
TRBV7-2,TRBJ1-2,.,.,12,TGTGCCAGCAGCCCTTCTAACTATGGCTACACCTTC,CASSPSNYGYTF